The present T cell receptor (beta chain) was sequenced within a study of shared clonotypes between healthy human individuals. The table came from immunoSEQ multiplex PCR; TCRdb's copy has only in-frame clones and leaves some out. Among about 2,200,000 clones listed, 85% to 95% were seen once. This clone was seen just once. The CDR3 extends over 15 amino acids. The V end was cut by 6 bases, the J end by 3 bases, with 16 bases between. Per the germline V gene, CDR1 is KGHSH and CDR2 is LQKENI. Naive CD8 cells lacked CD45RO and underwent positive selection for CCR7, leaving out terminally differentiated effector memory CD45RA+ cells.

The gene calls are TRBV18 and TRBJ2-3; the D is unclear. Sequencing was carried out using naive CD8+ T cells from PBMCs. The sequence came from a man aged 18-30 years in good health. Some clones in this sample may be carry-over from other donors' samples. In nucleotides, the CDR3 is TGTGCCAGCTCTATTGCGGCAGTCCTAACAGATACGCAGTATTTT. Translation gives CASSIAAVLTDTQYF. Filled out from reference TRBV18 and TRBJ2-3, the complete variable domain reads NAGVMQNPRHLVRRRGQEARLRCSPMKGHSHVYWYRQLPEEGLKFMVYLQKENIIDESGMPKERFSAEFPKEGPSILRIQQVVRGDSAAYFCASSIAAVLTDTQYFGPGTRLTVL.